The rows below give T cell receptor beta chains drawn from one sample of a study of CD8 T cells in Susac syndrome. MiXCR, run by TCRdb on the immunoSEQ multiplex PCR reads, gives a single entry per CDR3 protein. The sample lists fewer than 300,000 distinct CDR3 sequences; about 85% were seen once. What was sequenced was CD8+ T cells from PBMCs. The receptors here all came from a human donor with multiple sclerosis. CDR3s leave out the opening cysteine and the closing phenylalanine or tryptophan. The size of a clone is reported for some rows only, either as once, few or many, or as a class for expanded clones.

TRBV7-3	TRBJ2-1	.	ASSLRDPGTSPYNEQF
TRBV7-8	TRBJ2-7	.	ANSLEVSYEQY
TRBV5-1	TRBJ2-7	.	ASSLAQGGPYEQY
TRBV5-6	TRBJ2-1	.	ASSLVAARYRVEQF
TRBV27	TRBJ2-1	.	ASSSGGSGSYEQF
TRBV28	TRBJ1-5	.	ASSLGAGGNQPQH
TRBV15	TRBJ2-1	.	ATSPHRSYNEQF
TRBV20-1	TRBJ2-1	few	SARADGSSYNEQF
TRBV2	TRBJ1-4	.	ARGDTTSSAAEKLF
TRBV20-1	TRBJ2-7	.	SAKGELAASYEQY
TRBV28	TRBJ2-3	.	ASSPWESSRTDTQY
TRBV28	TRBJ2-7	.	ASLRVVGGQGNYEQY
TRBV25-1	TRBJ2-1	.	ASSQIGTSGNEQF
TRBV29-1	TRBJ1-1	.	SVGGGEMNTEAF
TRBV2	TRBJ1-2	.	ASSPDRGGNYGYT
TRBV19	TRBJ2-1	.	ATMGGWGRMNEQF
TRBV7-8	TRBJ1-4	.	ATRKNSLRGSTNEKLF
TRBV13	TRBJ2-2	.	ASSDRGRKGVGELF
TRBV12-3/TRBV12-4	TRBJ2-2	.	ASRTSGGNTGELF
TRBV29-1	TRBJ1-1	.	SAEGGLNTEAF
TRBV9	TRBJ2-7	.	ASSGGQGVNEQY
TRBV6-6	TRBJ2-5	.	ASSELGGRAWETQY
TRBV7-9	TRBJ2-3	.	ASRDGPGNTQY
TRBV6-5	TRBJ1-2	.	ASSLGGAYGYT
TRBV20-1	TRBJ2-2	.	SARDIGHTGELF
TRBV7-3	TRBJ2-7	few	ASTPDFSYEQY
TRBV14	TRBJ2-4	.	ASSQGLWETVNIQY
TRBV6-5	TRBJ2-7	once	ASSSQGLPYEQY
TRBV3-1	TRBJ2-7	.	ASSQDGSDERRYEQY
TRBV6-1	TRBJ1-1	.	ASSGNRQGYAEAF
TRBV10-2	TRBJ2-5	.	ASSAQLGAAETQY
TRBV27	TRBJ2-7	.	ASSLSVQGAGEQY
TRBV7-9	TRBJ2-1	.	ASSPITSGRNGEQF
TRBV20-1	TRBJ2-4	.	SAGRRPKNIQY
TRBV9	TRBJ1-3	.	ASSVDGNTIY
TRBV27	TRBJ2-1	.	ASSHGRNYNEQF
TRBV10-3	TRBJ2-7	once	AISVLTSAYYEQY
TRBV12-3/TRBV12-4	TRBJ1-2	.	ASRGTDRSNYGYT
TRBV3-1	TRBJ2-5	.	ASSRPGLAEETQY
TRBV3-1	TRBJ2-7	.	ASSQYQGYEQY
TRBV6-1	TRBJ2-2	few	ASSFDPGAGELF
TRBV7-8	TRBJ2-5	.	ASSLNPTSGRRQETQY
TRBV12-3/TRBV12-4	TRBJ2-7	.	ASSFGAGDTQY
TRBV20-1	TRBJ2-7	.	SARPASPYEQY
TRBV20-1	TRBJ2-7	.	SDRDRTTYEQY
TRBV12-3/TRBV12-4	TRBJ2-1	few	ASSPRVNEQF
TRBV27	TRBJ2-7	once	ASSLSRATYEQY
TRBV28	TRBJ1-1	.	ASNPDRVVTEAF
TRBV28	TRBJ2-3	once	ASIVRAPASRTSTDTQY
TRBV29-1	TRBJ2-3	.	SVGSAEHLSGTDTQY
TRBV27	TRBJ2-3	.	ASSLPGLATRDTQY
TRBV3-1	TRBJ1-2	.	ASSQDLPIQGGYYGYT
TRBV2	TRBJ2-7	.	ATHRAGASYYEQY
TRBV28	TRBJ2-1	.	ASSFPGQDHNEQF
TRBV6-1	TRBJ2-5	.	ASSEWFQETQY
TRBV9	TRBJ1-2	.	ASSVEGLNRKYGYT
TRBV9	TRBJ1-5	.	ASSAADRGNQPQH
TRBV13	TRBJ2-3	once	ASSLETPTDTQY
TRBV20-1	TRBJ2-1	once	SARPKTSFEQF
TRBV18	TRBJ2-2	.	ASSPGPGIGELF